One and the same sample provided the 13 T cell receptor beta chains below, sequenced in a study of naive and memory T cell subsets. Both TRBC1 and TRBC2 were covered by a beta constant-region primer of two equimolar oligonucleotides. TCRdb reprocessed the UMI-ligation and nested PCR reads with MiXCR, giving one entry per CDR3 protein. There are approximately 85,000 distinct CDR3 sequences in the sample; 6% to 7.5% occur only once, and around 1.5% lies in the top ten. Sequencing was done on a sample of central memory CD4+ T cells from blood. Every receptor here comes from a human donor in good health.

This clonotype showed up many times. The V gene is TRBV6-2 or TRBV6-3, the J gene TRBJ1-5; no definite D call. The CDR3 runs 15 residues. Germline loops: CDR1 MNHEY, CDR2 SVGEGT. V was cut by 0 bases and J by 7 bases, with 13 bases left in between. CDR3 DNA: TGTGCCAGCAGTTACTCAACGGCAGGTCAACAGCCCCAGCATTTT. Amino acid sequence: CASSYSTAGQQPQHF.

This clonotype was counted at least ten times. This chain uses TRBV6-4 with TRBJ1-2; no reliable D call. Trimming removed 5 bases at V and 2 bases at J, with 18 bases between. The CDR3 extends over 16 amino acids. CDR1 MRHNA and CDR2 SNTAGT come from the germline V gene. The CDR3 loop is CASSPPLEAGNYGYTF. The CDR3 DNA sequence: TGTGCCAGCAGTCCCCCACTTGAGGCTGGGAACTATGGCTACACCTTC.

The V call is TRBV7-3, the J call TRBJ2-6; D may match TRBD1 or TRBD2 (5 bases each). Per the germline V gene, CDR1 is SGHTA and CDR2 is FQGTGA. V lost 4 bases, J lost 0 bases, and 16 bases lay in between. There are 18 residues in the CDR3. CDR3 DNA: TGTGCCAGCAGCTCTCGGGGCACAGGAAACTCTGGGGCCAACGTCCTGACTTTC. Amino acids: CASSSRGTGNSGANVLTF.

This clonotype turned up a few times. Here the CDR3 DNA reads TGTGCCAGCAGCTCAGCGGGAGGGTCGGGGGAGACCCAGTACTTC. This gives the protein CASSSAGGSGETQYF. This chain uses TRBV7-9 with TRBJ2-5; the match to TRBD2 covers 10 bases. The germline V gene encodes CDR1 SEHNR and CDR2 FQNEAQ (reference sequence). J lost 5 bases, V lost 4 bases, and 7 bases had no gene match. This CDR3 region has 15 residues.

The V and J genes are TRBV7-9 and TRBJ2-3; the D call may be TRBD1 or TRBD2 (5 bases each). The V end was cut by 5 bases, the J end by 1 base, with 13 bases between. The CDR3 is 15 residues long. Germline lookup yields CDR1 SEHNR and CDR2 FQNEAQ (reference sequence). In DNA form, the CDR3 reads TGTGCCAGCAGCCCACTGGGGGTTGGCACAGATACGCAGTATTTT. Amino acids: CASSPLGVGTDTQYF.

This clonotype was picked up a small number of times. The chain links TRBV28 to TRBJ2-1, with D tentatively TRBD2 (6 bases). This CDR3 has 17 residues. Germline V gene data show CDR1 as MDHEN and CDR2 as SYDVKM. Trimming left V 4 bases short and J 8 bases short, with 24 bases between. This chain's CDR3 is CASSSTGAGSGGDEQFF. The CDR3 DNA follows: TGTGCCAGCAGTTCCACCGGGGCGGGGTCAGGAGGGGATGAGCAGTTCTTC.

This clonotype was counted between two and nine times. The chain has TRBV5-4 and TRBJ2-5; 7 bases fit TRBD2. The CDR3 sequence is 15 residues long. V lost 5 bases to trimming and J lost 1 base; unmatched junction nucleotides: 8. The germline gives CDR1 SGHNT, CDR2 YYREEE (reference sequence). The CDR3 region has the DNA TGTGCCAGCAGAGGGGCTAGCGGCATCCAAGAGACCCAGTACTTC. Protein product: CASRGASGIQETQYF.

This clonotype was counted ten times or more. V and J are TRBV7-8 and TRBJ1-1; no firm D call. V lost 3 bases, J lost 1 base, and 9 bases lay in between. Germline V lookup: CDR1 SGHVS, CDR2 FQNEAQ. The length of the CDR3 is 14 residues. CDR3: CASSFNPENTEAFF. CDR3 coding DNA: TGTGCCAGCAGCTTTAACCCAGAGAACACTGAAGCTTTCTTT.

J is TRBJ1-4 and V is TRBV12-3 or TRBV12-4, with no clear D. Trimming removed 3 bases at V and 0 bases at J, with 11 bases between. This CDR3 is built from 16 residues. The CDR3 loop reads CASSFSGGATNEKLFF. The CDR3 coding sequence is TGTGCCAGCAGTTTTTCGGGCGGTGCAACTAATGAAAAACTGTTTTTT.

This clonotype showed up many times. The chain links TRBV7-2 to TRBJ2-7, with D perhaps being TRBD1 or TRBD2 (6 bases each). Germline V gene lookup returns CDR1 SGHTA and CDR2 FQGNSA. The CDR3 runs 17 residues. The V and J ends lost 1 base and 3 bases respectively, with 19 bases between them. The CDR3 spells CASSLGRGGRNIYEQYF. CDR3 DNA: TGTGCCAGCAGCTTAGGAAGAGGGGGGCGGAATATCTACGAGCAGTACTTC.

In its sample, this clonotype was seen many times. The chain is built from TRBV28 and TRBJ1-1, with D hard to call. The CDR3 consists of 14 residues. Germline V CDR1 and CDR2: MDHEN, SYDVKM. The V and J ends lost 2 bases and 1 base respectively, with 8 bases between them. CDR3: CASSLTAQNTEAFF. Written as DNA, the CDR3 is TGTGCCAGCAGTTTAACAGCTCAGAACACTGAAGCTTTCTTT.

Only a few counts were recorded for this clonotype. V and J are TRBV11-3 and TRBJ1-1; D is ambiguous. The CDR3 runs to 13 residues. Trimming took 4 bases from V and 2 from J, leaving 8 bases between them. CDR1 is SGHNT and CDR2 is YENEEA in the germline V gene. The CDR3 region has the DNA TGTGCCAGCAGCTACGACACAAACACTGAAGCTTTCTTT. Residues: CASSYDTNTEAFF.

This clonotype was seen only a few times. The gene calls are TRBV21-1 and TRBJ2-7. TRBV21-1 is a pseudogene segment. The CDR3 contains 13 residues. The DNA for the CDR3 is TGTGCCAGGCCAGCGATCGGCTCCTACGAGCAGTACTTC. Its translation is CARPAIGSYEQYF.